The source of this T cell receptor (beta chain) is a study of metastatic and nonmetastatic thyroid tumors. The overall study: Peripheral blood and tumor or nodule samples from malignant and benign thyroid patients were compared. Notes on the study in general: Significantly higher TCR beta diversity was reportedly seen in malignant thyroid tumors than benign nodules, in blood and tumor.

TCRdb recomputed clones from the PCR reads via MiXCR. This sample carries 84,000 or so clones, around 7.8% of them seen once, and the ten largest clones take 8.8%. This clone has ten or more counts. Antigen unknown. No patient had received any treatment before thyroid surgery. The sequencing input was blood. This TCR was recovered from a female donor with papillary thyroid cancer or a benign thyroid nodule (not recorded which). Some clones in this sample may be carry-over from other donors' samples.

Written as DNA, the CDR3 is TGTGCCAGCTCACCACCGTGGGAGGGGGTCAATAGAGATACGCAGTATTTT. This encodes CASSPPWEGVNRDTQYF. The chain carries TRBV18 and TRBJ2-3; D is possibly TRBD2 (7 bases). V shed 0 bases and J shed 5 bases, with 18 bases lying between them. This CDR3 is 17 amino acids long. In germline, CDR1 is KGHSH, CDR2 LQKENI.